The T cell receptor beta chain under discussion was sequenced for a study of T cell clones after liver transplantation. Overall study context: Apart from a few HCV-positive recipients, transplants were for non-autoimmune, non-viral reasons. Study findings and constraints: Graft donor-reactive T cells may have migrated into the graft rather than being deleted.

Points on this clone: Its antigen is undetermined.

Sequencing was performed with immunoSEQ multiplex PCR; in TCRdb, only in-frame clones are kept and a portion is missing. The sample records 68,000 or so clones, about four fifths being singletons. CDR1 is SNHLY, CDR2 FYNNEI, per germline. There are 11 residues in the CDR3. The V end lost 8 bases, the J end lost 4 bases, and 9 bases lay between the germline ends. This TCR came from a human donor who received a liver transplant. V is TRBV2 and J is TRBJ2-7, with unresolved D. This specimen was CD4+ T cells from blood, taken before liver transplant. The CDR3 is CASSSLYEQYF. CDR3 coding DNA: TGTGCCAGCTCCTCTCTTTACGAGCAGTACTTC. The full variable domain, with the rest looked up from reference TRBV2 and TRBJ2-7, is EPEVTQTPSHQVTQMGQEVILRCVPISNHLYFYWYRQILGQKVEFLVSFYNNEISEKSEIFDDQFSVERPDGSNFTLKIRSTKLEDSAMYFCASSSLYEQYFGPGTRLTVT.